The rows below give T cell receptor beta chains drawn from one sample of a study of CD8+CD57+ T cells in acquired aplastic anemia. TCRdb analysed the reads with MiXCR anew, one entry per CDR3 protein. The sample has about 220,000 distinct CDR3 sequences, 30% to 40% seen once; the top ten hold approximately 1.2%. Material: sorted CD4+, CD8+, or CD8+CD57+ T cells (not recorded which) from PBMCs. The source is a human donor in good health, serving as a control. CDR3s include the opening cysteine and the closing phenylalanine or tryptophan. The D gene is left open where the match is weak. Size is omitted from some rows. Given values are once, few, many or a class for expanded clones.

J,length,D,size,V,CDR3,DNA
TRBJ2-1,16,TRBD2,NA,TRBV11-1,CASSPWTSGGNNEQFF,TGTGCCAGCAGCCCTTGGACTAGCGGGGGAAACAATGAGCAGTTCTTC
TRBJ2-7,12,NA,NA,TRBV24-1,CASSIVRDEQYF,TGTGCTAGTTCGATAGTTCGGGACGAGCAGTACTTC
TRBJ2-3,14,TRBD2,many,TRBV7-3,CASSQLADTDTQYF,TGTGCCAGCAGCCAGCTAGCGGACACAGATACGCAGTATTTT
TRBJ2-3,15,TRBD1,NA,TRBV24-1,CATSAIRDSDLTQYF,TGTGCCACCAGTGCTATCCGGGACAGTGATCTCACGCAGTATTTT
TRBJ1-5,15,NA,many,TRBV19,CASSIRWTSNQPQHF,TGTGCCAGTAGTATCAGGTGGACTAGCAATCAGCCCCAGCATTTT
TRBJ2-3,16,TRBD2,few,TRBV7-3,CASSRGTSGVGDTQYF,TGTGCCAGCAGCCGCGGGACTAGCGGGGTGGGAGATACGCAGTATTTT
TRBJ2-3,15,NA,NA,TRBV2,CASSDSGSGIDTQYF,TGTGCCAGCAGTGACTCGGGGAGTGGTATAGATACGCAGTATTTT
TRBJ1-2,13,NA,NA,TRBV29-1,CSVGWGTNYGYTF,TGCAGCGTAGGCTGGGGAACTAACTATGGCTACACCTTC
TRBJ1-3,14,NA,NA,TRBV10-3,CAIREGPTGNTIYF,TGTGCCATCAGAGAAGGACCGACAGGAAACACCATATATTTT
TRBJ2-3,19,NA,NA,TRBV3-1,CASSLGLTFRPANTDTQYF,TGTGCCAGCAGCCTCGGACTTACCTTCAGACCCGCCAACACAGATACGCAGTATTTT
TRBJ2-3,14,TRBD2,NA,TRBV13,CASSFSGSTDTQYF,TGTGCCAGCAGTTTTAGCGGGAGCACAGATACGCAGTATTTT
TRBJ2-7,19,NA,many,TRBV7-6,CASSPGGVGWRRFLDEQYF,TGTGCCAGCAGCCCCGGGGGTGTGGGGTGGAGACGTTTTTTGGACGAGCAGTACTTC
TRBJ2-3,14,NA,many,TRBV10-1,CASSEGGNRDTQYF,TGCGCCAGCAGTGAAGGGGGGAACAGAGATACGCAGTATTTT
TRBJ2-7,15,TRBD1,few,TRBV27,CASIRWSTGRYEQYF,TGTGCCAGCATCAGATGGTCGACAGGGCGCTACGAGCAGTACTTC
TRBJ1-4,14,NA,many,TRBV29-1,CSVETGTQNEKLFF,TGCAGCGTTGAGACCGGGACGCAGAATGAAAAACTGTTTTTT
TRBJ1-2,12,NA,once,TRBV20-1,CSAPLGFDGYTF,TGCAGTGCTCCCTTGGGGTTCGATGGCTACACCTTC
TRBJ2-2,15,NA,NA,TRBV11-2,CASKEGRTNTGELFF,TGTGCCAGCAAGGAGGGACGGACGAACACCGGGGAGCTGTTTTTT
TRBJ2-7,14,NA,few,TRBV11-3,CASSLVRGTYEQYF,TGTGCCAGCAGCTTAGTACGGGGAACCTACGAGCAGTACTTC
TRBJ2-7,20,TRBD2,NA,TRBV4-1,CASSRSLTSGAKGQAYEQYF,TGCGCCAGCAGCCGAAGCCTCACTAGCGGGGCGAAGGGCCAGGCCTACGAGCAGTACTTC
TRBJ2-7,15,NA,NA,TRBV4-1,CASSQESRGRNEQYF,TGCGCCAGCAGCCAAGAATCGCGGGGGCGTAACGAGCAGTACTTC
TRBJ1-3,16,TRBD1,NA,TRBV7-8,CACSLTGGNSGNTIYF,TGTGCCTGCAGCTTGACAGGGGGAAACTCTGGAAACACCATATATTTT
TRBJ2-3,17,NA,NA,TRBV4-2,CASSRNHIQTPTDTQYF,TGTGCCAGCAGCCGAAACCACATCCAAACACCCACAGATACGCAGTATTTT
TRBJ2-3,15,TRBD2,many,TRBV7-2,CASSLVVTSGDTQYF,TGTGCCAGCAGCTTAGTAGTGACTAGCGGAGATACGCAGTATTTT
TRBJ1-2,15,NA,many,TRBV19,CASSMGRLANYGYTF,TGTGCCAGTAGTATGGGACGGTTAGCTAACTATGGCTACACCTTC
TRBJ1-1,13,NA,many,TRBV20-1,CSASKGPNTEAFF,TGCAGTGCTAGTAAGGGACCGAACACTGAAGCTTTCTTT
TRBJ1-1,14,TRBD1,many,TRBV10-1,CASSEGGGATEAFF,TGCGCCAGCAGTGAGGGAGGGGGCGCGACTGAAGCTTTCTTT
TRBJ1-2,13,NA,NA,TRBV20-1,CSATSGGNYGYTF,TGCAGTGCTACGTCCGGCGGCAACTATGGCTACACCTTC
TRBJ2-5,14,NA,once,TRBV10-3,CASSLGTGTEAQYF,TGTGCCAGCAGTTTGGGGACGGGGACCGAGGCCCAGTACTTC
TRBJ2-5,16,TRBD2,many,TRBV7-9,CASSPGLAGAGETQYF,TGTGCCAGCAGCCCCGGACTAGCGGGAGCCGGGGAGACCCAGTACTTC
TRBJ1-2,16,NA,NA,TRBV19,CASTNNVGTGSYGYTF,TGTGCCAGTACTAATAACGTCGGCACAGGGTCATATGGCTACACCTTC
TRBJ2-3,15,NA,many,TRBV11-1,CASSFRGLVGDTQYF,TGTGCCAGCAGCTTTCGGGGTCTCGTGGGAGATACGCAGTATTTT
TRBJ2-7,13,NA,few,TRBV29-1,CSVAPSGSYEQYF,TGCAGCGTTGCCCCATCAGGGTCCTACGAGCAGTACTTC
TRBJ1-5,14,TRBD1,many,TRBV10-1,CATTGQGPHQPQHF,TGCGCCACCACGGGACAGGGACCTCATCAGCCCCAGCATTTT
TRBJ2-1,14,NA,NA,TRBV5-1,CASSLAPDNNEQFF,TGCGCCAGCAGCTTGGCCCCGGACAACAATGAGCAGTTCTTC
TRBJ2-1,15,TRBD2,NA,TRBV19,CASSSGTSGVNEQFF,TGTGCCAGCAGCTCCGGGACTAGCGGGGTCAATGAGCAGTTCTTC
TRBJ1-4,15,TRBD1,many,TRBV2,CASSETGGMGEKLFF,TGTGCCAGCAGTGAAACAGGGGGGATGGGGGAAAAACTGTTTTTT
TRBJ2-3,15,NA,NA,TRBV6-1,CASRGLQGFTDTQYF,TGTGCCAGCAGAGGACTACAGGGGTTCACAGATACGCAGTATTTT
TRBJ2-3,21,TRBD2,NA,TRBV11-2,CASSLDLGGFRSGEKTDTQYF,TGTGCCAGCAGCTTAGATCTGGGGGGATTTAGGAGCGGGGAAAAAACAGATACGCAGTATTTT
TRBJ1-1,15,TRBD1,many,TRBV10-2,CASSEWTGPWAEAFF,TGCGCCAGCAGTGAATGGACAGGGCCTTGGGCTGAAGCTTTCTTT
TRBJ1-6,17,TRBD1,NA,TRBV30,CAWTPSPPGQLNSPLHF,TGTGCCTGGACCCCTTCTCCACCGGGACAGCTTAATTCACCCCTCCACTTT
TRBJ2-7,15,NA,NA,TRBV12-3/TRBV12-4,CASSFMAGLRYEQYF,TGTGCCAGCAGTTTTATGGCGGGGCTTCGGTACGAGCAGTACTTC
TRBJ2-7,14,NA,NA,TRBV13,CASSLVSRPHEQYF,TGTGCCAGCAGCTTAGTGTCCAGGCCCCACGAGCAGTACTTC
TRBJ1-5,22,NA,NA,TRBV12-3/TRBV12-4,CASSPVRPRVGIGTNSNQPQHF,TGTGCCAGCAGTCCGGTCCGACCCAGGGTTGGGATAGGCACTAATAGCAATCAGCCCCAGCATTTT
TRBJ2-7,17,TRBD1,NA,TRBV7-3,CASSLSGTGAGIYEQYF,TGTGCCAGCAGCCTTTCAGGGACAGGGGCCGGAATCTACGAGCAGTACTTC
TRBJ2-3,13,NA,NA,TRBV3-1,CASSPGTADTQYF,TGTGCCAGCAGCCCTGGGACGGCAGATACGCAGTATTTT
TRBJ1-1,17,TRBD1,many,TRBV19,CASSPTTGQGVDTEAFF,TGTGCCAGTAGTCCAACCACCGGACAGGGGGTAGACACTGAAGCTTTCTTT
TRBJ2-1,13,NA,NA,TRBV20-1,CSASRDAYNEQFF,TGCAGTGCTTCTCGGGACGCTTACAATGAGCAGTTCTTC
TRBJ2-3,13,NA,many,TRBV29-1,CSVVGSYTDTQYF,TGCAGCGTTGTAGGCAGCTACACAGATACGCAGTATTTT
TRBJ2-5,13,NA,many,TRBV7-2,CASSPSVGETQYF,TGTGCCAGCAGCCCCTCCGTCGGGGAGACCCAGTACTTC
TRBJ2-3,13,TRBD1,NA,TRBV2,CASRDRETDTQYF,TGTGCCAGCAGGGACAGGGAAACAGATACGCAGTATTTT
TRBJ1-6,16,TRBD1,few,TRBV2,CASGASRDRVNSPLHF,TGTGCCAGCGGAGCTAGCCGGGACAGGGTTAATTCACCCCTCCACTTT
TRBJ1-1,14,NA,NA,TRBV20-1,CSARGLGGNTEAFF,TGCAGTGCTAGAGGTCTCGGGGGGAACACTGAAGCTTTCTTT
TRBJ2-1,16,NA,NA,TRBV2,CASSLGFGSGNNEQFF,TGTGCCAGCAGTTTGGGTTTCGGATCTGGAAACAATGAGCAGTTCTTC
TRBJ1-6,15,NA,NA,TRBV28,CASSLIGNNNSPLHF,TGTGCCAGCAGTTTAATAGGGAATAATAATTCACCCCTCCACTTT